The 27 T cell receptor beta chains below all came from one sample that was sequenced in a study of blood T cell repertoires in COVID-19. The data were produced by immunoSEQ multiplex PCR, yet TCRdb's version contains in-frame clones alone and is incomplete. The sample includes around 300,000 clones, about nine tenths of them seen just once. The material sequenced was peripheral blood. Receptor source: a woman between 35 and 50 years old who had recovered from COVID-19.

V is TRBV5-4 and J is TRBJ2-1, with 7 bases that match TRBD1. This CDR3 has 15 residues. Trimming took 1 base from V and 0 from J; bases not matched to a gene: 1. Germline-derived CDR1 and CDR2 are SGHNT and YYREEE (reference sequence). The CDR3 coding sequence is TGTGCCAGCAGCTTGTCAGGGGGCTCCTACAATGAGCAGTTCTTC. Encoded protein: CASSLSGGSYNEQFF.

This clone was recorded once. The chain combines TRBV21-1 with TRBJ1-6. TRBV21-1 corresponds to a pseudogene. This CDR3 spans 16 amino acids. In DNA form, the CDR3 reads TGTGCCAGCAGCAATCGAGGGAGCTCCTATAATTCACCCCTCCACTTT. This encodes CASSNRGSSYNSPLHF.

This chain joins TRBV18 and TRBJ2-1; 8 bases match TRBD2. CDR1 KGHSH and CDR2 LQKENI come from the germline V gene. The CDR3 extends over 15 amino acids. Unmatched junction bases numbered 4, after V lost 3 bases and J lost 3 bases. The CDR3 region has the DNA TGTGCCAGCTCACCCGGGACTAGTCGCTACAATGAGCAGTTCTTC. Encoded protein: CASSPGTSRYNEQFF. Combining the CDR3 with reference TRBV18 and TRBJ2-1 gives the whole variable domain NAGVMQNPRHLVRRRGQEARLRCSPMKGHSHVYWYRQLPEEGLKFMVYLQKENIIDESGMPKERFSAEFPKEGPSILRIQQVVRGDSAAYFCASSPGTSRYNEQFFGPGTRLTVL.

The V call is TRBV27, the J call TRBJ2-7; TRBD2 aligns across 11 bases. This CDR3 is built from 15 residues. Germline V gives CDR1 MNHEY, CDR2 SMNVEV (reference sequence). Trimming took 3 bases from V and 3 from J; bases not matched to a gene: 4. Written as DNA, the CDR3 is TGTGCCAGCAGTTTCGGGACTAGCGGAGTCTACGAGCAGTACTTC. Translation: CASSFGTSGVYEQYF.

The V call is TRBV6-1, the J call TRBJ2-7; 9 positions match TRBD2. Trimming took 2 bases from V and 11 from J; bases not matched to a gene: 13. CDR1 MNHNS and CDR2 SASEGT come from the germline V gene. This CDR3 spans 15 amino acids. The CDR3 DNA follows: TGTGCCAGCAGTGAACAGTCGGCGGGAGGGCCGTGGGAGTACTTC. Amino acid sequence: CASSEQSAGGPWEYF.

J is TRBJ1-6 and V is TRBV30; a weak D match, TRBD1 (5 bases). Germline V gene lookup returns CDR1 GTSNPN and CDR2 SVGIG (reference sequence). V was cut by 5 bases and J by 8 bases, with 16 bases left in between. The CDR3 spans 14 residues. Here the CDR3 DNA reads TGTGCCTGGGGGACTGGGAAGGGGTATTCACCCCTCCACTTT. Its protein product is CAWGTGKGYSPLHF.

This clone was seen a single time. The chain employs TRBV19 and TRBJ2-1; 7 positions agree with TRBD2. V lost 1 base and J lost 5; bases outside the gene matches: 8. The CDR3 is 16 residues long. Germline V gene lookup returns CDR1 LNHDA and CDR2 SQIVND (reference sequence). In nucleotides, the CDR3 is TGTGCCAGTAGTATAGGGGGGGGATTAAAACACAATGAGCAGTTCTTC. It codes for CASSIGGGLKHNEQFF.

The chain is built from TRBV7-2 and TRBJ2-3; the match to TRBD2 covers 15 bases. V lost 5 bases and J lost 1; bases outside the gene matches: 4. CDR3 length equals 17 residues. Germline values: CDR1 SGHTA, CDR2 FQGNSA. The CDR3 DNA reads as TGTGCCAGCAGCCCCCGGACTAGCGGGAGGGGCACAGATACGCAGTATTTT. Translating it yields CASSPRTSGRGTDTQYF.

This clone was picked up one time. The CDR3, as DNA: TGTGCCAGCAGGGAGACTAGCGGGAGTTACAATGAGCAGTTCTTC. Translation: CASRETSGSYNEQFF. The genes are TRBV6-4 and TRBJ2-1; 12 bases line up with TRBD2. The CDR3 loop spans 15 amino acids. Germline loops: CDR1 MRHNA, CDR2 SNTAGT. After removal of 6 bases from V and 4 bases from J, the junction contained 4 bases not matched to a gene.

The CDR3 protein is CASSLGQLNTGELFF. CDR3 nucleotides: TGTGCCAGCAGCTTAGGACAACTCAACACCGGGGAGCTGTTTTTT. The chain joins TRBV7-2 to TRBJ2-2; D not resolved. The CDR3 totals 15 residues. V was shortened by 1 base and J by 2 bases, with 8 bases between the two germline ends. CDR1 and CDR2 (germline): SGHTA, FQGNSA.

The chain uses TRBV7-8 and TRBJ2-1; D gene ambiguous. V was trimmed by 2 bases and J by 7 bases, leaving 9 bases between them. This CDR3 contains 13 residues. Germline CDR1 SGHVS, CDR2 FQNEAQ. This CDR3 reads CASSLTTRNEQFF. For the CDR3, the DNA is TGTGCCAGCAGCTTAACTACTCGGAATGAGCAGTTCTTC. The full variable domain, with the rest looked up from reference TRBV7-8 and TRBJ2-1, is GAGVSQSPRYKVAKRGQDVALRCDPISGHVSLFWYQQALGQGPEFLTYFQNEAQLDKSGLPSDRFFAERPEGSVSTLKIQRTQQEDSAVYLCASSLTTRNEQFFGPGTRLTVL.

The chain recombines TRBV30 with TRBJ1-1; D not certain. The CDR3 loop spans 11 amino acids. V lost 8 bases and J lost 4, with 11 bases in between. CDR1 GTSNPN and CDR2 SVGIG come from the germline V gene (reference sequence). The CDR3 here is CAQRPGTEAFF. CDR3 sequence (DNA): TGTGCCCAAAGACCGGGCACTGAAGCTTTCTTT.

The gene calls are TRBV27 and TRBJ2-7; 11 nucleotides line up with TRBD1. The V segment lost 4 bases and the J segment 5 bases; nucleotides outside the gene matches: 4. Germline values: CDR1 MNHEY, CDR2 SMNVEV (reference sequence). The CDR3 runs to 14 residues. CDR3 DNA: TGTGCCAGCAGTTCGGACAGGGGGCGCGACGAGCAGTACTTC. Protein sequence: CASSSDRGRDEQYF.

The V call is TRBV4-1, the J call TRBJ2-3; D remains unclear. Trimming removed 1 base at V and 1 base at J, with 6 bases between. This CDR3 has 14 amino acids. CDR1 is MGHRA and CDR2 is YSYEKL in the germline V gene. CDR3 nucleotide sequence: TGCGCCAGCAGCCAAGTAATCGGCACAGATACGCAGTATTTT. Translating it yields CASSQVIGTDTQYF.

V usage is TRBV28 and J usage is TRBJ1-6; TRBD1 agrees at 8 bases. The CDR3 is made up of 14 amino acids. Per the germline V gene, CDR1 is MDHEN and CDR2 is SYDVKM. J lost 7 bases, V lost 5 bases, and 4 bases had no gene match. CDR3 amino acids: CASSIDRGNSPLHF. The CDR3 nucleotides read TGTGCCAGCAGTATCGACAGGGGCAATTCACCCCTCCACTTT.

The CDR3 nucleotides read TGTGCCTGGAGTCCTGGGACAGTTAATGAAAAACTGTTTTTT. Translated, it gives CAWSPGTVNEKLFF. The rearrangement uses TRBV30 and TRBJ1-4; TRBD1 agrees at 7 bases. The CDR3 runs 14 residues. Germline CDR1 and CDR2: GTSNPN and SVGIG (reference sequence). The V segment lost 2 bases and the J segment 4 bases; nucleotides outside the gene matches: 4.

The chain joins TRBV28 to TRBJ1-3; a weak D match, TRBD1 (6 bases). This CDR3 comprises 15 residues. Germline loops: CDR1 MDHEN, CDR2 SYDVKM. Deletions cut 6 bases from V and 0 bases from J, with 12 bases between. The CDR3 protein is CASSLHRVSGNTIYF. Written as DNA, the CDR3 is TGTGCCAGCAGCTTGCACAGGGTCTCTGGAAACACCATATATTTT. The full variable domain, completed using reference TRBV28 and TRBJ1-3, is DVKVTQSSRYLVKRTGEKVFLECVQDMDHENMFWYRQDPGLGLRLIYFSYDVKMKEKGDIPEGYSVSREKKERFSLILESASTNQTSMYLCASSLHRVSGNTIYFGEGSWLTVV.

The chain employs TRBV9 and TRBJ2-1; the match to TRBD1 covers 8 bases. The germline CDR1 and CDR2 sequences are SGDLS and YYNGEE. This CDR3 comprises 20 residues. V shed 7 bases, J shed 2 bases, and the junction held 23 bases outside the gene matches. CDR3 region: CASPYKRTGKMERTYNEQFF. The CDR3 DNA is TGTGCCAGCCCGTATAAACGGACAGGGAAAATGGAAAGGACCTACAATGAGCAGTTCTTC.

The chain links TRBV7-2 to TRBJ2-1, with TRBD2 as a possible D gene (6 bases). The germline CDR1 and CDR2 sequences are SGHTA and FQGNSA. This CDR3 is 14 amino acids long. The V gene lost 11 bases and the J gene lost 0 bases, with 14 bases spanning the gap. The CDR3 sequence: CAALLAASYNEQFF. The CDR3 DNA is TGTGCCGCATTACTAGCAGCCTCCTACAATGAGCAGTTCTTC.

The chain uses TRBV6-5 and TRBJ1-1, with 7 positions matching TRBD1. Germline V lookup: CDR1 MNHEY, CDR2 SVGAGI. The V gene end was trimmed by 4 bases and the J gene end by 0 bases; junction bases not matched to a gene: 5. The CDR3 contains 15 residues. The CDR3 coding sequence is TGTGCCAGCAGTTCCGGGACAGACATGAACACTGAAGCTTTCTTT. It encodes CASSSGTDMNTEAFF.

This clone was recorded a few times. The J gene is TRBJ1-2, the V gene TRBV9, with D perhaps matching TRBD1 (6 bases). The CDR3 contains 13 residues. V dropped 7 bases and J dropped 1 base, with 11 bases sitting between them. Germline V gene sequence: CDR1 SGDLS, CDR2 YYNGEE. The CDR3, as DNA: TGTGCCAGCTCCCCGGACAGTAACTATGGCTACACCTTC. This codes for CASSPDSNYGYTF.

The chain recombines TRBV7-2 with TRBJ2-7; 8 nucleotides align to TRBD2. The CDR3 covers 17 residues. CDR1 and CDR2 (germline): SGHTA, FQGNSA. V lost 6 bases, J lost 0 bases, and 13 bases stayed unmatched. Written as DNA, the CDR3 is TGTGCCAGCAGTTATAGCGGGATACGGGAAAGCTCCTACGAGCAGTACTTC. This translates into CASSYSGIRESSYEQYF.

V and J are TRBV10-3 and TRBJ2-7; 8 bases line up with TRBD1. The CDR3 runs 13 residues. Germline V lookup: CDR1 ENHRY, CDR2 SYGVKD. The V and J ends lost 6 bases and 4 bases, in that order; junction bases with no gene match: 5. Here the CDR3 DNA reads TGTGCCATCAGGGCGACAGGGGATTACGAGCAGTACTTC. Its protein is CAIRATGDYEQYF.

The count of this clone is one. The J gene is TRBJ2-4, the V gene TRBV9, with a possible D match to TRBD1 (6 bases). The V end was cut by 3 bases, the J end by 9 bases, with 10 bases between. CDR1 SGDLS and CDR2 YYNGEE come from the germline V gene. This CDR3 is 12 amino acids long. CDR3: CASSGTGIIQYF. The CDR3 DNA reads TGTGCCAGCAGCGGTACAGGGATCATTCAGTACTTC.

The gene calls are TRBV9 and TRBJ2-2, with D possibly being TRBD1 (6 bases). Trimming stripped 3 bases from V and 5 bases from J, with 11 bases between. This CDR3 has 14 residues. In germline, CDR1 is SGDLS, CDR2 YYNGEE. CDR3 residues: CASSGLQGTGELFF. The CDR3 DNA reads as TGTGCCAGCAGCGGACTACAGGGTACCGGGGAGCTGTTTTTT.

V is TRBV6-2 or TRBV6-3 and J is TRBJ1-2; D not certain. This CDR3 comprises 14 residues. Trimming took off 3 bases at V and 7 bases at J, with 15 bases between the two ends. Germline values: CDR1 MNHEY, CDR2 SVGEGT. The CDR3 spells CASSYEAVAGGYTF. CDR3 nucleotide sequence: TGTGCCAGCAGTTATGAGGCCGTAGCGGGTGGCTACACCTTC.

This chain links TRBV15 with TRBJ1-6; 12 nucleotides match TRBD1. V lost 1 base to trimming and J lost 7 bases; unmatched junction nucleotides: 5. The germline V gene has CDR1 LNHNV and CDR2 YYDKDF (reference sequence). This CDR3 is built from 17 residues. The CDR3 DNA reads as TGTGCCACCAGCAGAGGAGGGACAGGGGGCACGAATTCACCCCTCCACTTT. This encodes CATSRGGTGGTNSPLHF.